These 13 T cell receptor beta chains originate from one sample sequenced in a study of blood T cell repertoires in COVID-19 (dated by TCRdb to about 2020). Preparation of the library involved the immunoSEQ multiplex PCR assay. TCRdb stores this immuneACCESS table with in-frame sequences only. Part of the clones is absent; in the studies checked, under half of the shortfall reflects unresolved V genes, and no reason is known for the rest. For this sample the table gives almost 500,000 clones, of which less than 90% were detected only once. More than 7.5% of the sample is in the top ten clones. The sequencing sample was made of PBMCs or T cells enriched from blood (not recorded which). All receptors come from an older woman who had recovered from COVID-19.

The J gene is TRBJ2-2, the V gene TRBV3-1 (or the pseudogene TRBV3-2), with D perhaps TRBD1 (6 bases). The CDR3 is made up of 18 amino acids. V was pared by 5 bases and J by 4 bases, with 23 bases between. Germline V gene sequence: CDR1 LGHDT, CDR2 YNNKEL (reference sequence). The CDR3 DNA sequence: TGTGCCAGCAGCTTAACTTTATCGGGACATCCCTCCACCGGGGAGCTGTTTTTT. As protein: CASSLTLSGHPSTGELFF.

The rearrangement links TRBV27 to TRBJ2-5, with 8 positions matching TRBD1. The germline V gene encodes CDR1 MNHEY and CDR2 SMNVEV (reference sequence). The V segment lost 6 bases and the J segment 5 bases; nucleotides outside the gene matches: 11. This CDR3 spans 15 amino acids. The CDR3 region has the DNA TGTGCCAGCAGACCTCGACAGGGGCGCCAGGAGACCCAGTACTTC. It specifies CASRPRQGRQETQYF.

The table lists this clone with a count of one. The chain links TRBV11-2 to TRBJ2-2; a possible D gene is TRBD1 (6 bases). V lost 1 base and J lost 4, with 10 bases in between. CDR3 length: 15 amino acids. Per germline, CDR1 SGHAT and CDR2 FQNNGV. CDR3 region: CASSLGQGFTGELFF. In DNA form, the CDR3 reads TGTGCCAGCAGCTTAGGGCAGGGGTTCACCGGGGAGCTGTTTTTT.

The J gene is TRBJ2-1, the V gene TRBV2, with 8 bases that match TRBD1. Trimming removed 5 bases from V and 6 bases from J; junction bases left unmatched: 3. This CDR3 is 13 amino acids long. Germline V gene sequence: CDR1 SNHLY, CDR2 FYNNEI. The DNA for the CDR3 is TGTGCCAGCAGTACAACAGGGGGCAATGAGCAGTTCTTC. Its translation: CASSTTGGNEQFF.

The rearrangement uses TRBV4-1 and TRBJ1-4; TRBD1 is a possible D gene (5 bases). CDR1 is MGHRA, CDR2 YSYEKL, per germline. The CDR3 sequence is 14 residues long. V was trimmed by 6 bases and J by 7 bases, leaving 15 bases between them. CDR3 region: CASSTTGIGEKLFF. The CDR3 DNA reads TGCGCCAGCAGTACAACAGGTATAGGTGAAAAACTGTTTTTT.

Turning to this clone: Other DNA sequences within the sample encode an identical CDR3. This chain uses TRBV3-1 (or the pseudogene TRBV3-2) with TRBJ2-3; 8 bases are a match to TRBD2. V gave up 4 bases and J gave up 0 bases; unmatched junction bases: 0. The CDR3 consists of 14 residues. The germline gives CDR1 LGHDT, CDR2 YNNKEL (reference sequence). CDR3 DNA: TGTGCCAGCAGCCGCGGGGGGAGCACAGATACGCAGTATTTT. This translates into CASSRGGSTDTQYF.

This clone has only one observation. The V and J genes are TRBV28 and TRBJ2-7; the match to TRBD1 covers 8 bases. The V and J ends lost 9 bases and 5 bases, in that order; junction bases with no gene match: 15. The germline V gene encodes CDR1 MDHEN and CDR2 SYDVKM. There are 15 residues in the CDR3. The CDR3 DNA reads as TGTGCCAGTATTGTATCCGGGACAGGCAAGAACGAGCAGTACTTC. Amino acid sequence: CASIVSGTGKNEQYF.

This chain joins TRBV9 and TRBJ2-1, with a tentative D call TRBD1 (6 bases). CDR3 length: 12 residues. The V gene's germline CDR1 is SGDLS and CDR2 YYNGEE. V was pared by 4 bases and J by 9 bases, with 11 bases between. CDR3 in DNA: TGTGCCAGCAGCCCTACAGGGAGTGAGCAGTTCTTC. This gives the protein CASSPTGSEQFF.

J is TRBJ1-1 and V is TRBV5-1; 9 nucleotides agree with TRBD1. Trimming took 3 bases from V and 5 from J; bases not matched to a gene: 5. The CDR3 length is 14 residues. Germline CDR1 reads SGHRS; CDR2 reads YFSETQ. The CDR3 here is CASSSRDRATEAFF. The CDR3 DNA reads TGCGCCAGCAGCTCCCGGGACAGGGCGACTGAAGCTTTCTTT.

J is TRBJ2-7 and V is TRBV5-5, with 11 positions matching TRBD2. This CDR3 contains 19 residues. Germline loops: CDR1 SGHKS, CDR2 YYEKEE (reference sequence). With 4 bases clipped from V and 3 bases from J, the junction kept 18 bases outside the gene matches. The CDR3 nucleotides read TGTGCCAGCAGCCAGAAAGGGCGATTGACTAGCGGGGTGATCTACGAGCAGTACTTC. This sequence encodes CASSQKGRLTSGVIYEQYF.

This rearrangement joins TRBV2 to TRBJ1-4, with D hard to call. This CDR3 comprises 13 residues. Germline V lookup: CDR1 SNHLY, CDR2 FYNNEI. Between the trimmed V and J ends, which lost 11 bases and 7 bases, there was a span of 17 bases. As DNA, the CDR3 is TGTGCCGGACTAACCATCGTCGGTGAAAAACTGTTTTTT. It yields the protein CAGLTIVGEKLFF.

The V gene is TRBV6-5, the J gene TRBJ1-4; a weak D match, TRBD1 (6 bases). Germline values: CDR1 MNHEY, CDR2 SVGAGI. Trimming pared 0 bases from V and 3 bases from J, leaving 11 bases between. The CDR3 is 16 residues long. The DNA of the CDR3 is TGTGCCAGCAGTTACTCGAACAGGGCCTCTAATGAAAAACTGTTTTTT. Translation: CASSYSNRASNEKLFF.

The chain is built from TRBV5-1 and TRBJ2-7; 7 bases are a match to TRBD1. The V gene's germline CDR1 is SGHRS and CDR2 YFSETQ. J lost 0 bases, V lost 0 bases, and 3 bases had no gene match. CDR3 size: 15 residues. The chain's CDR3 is CASSLGQGSSYEQYV. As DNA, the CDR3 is TGCGCCAGCAGCTTGGGACAGGGTAGCTCCTACGAGCAGTACGTC.